What follows are 8 T cell receptor beta chains derived from one specimen sequenced in a study of T-cell memory formation after mild COVID-19. A single record per CDR3 protein comes from TCRdb applying MiXCR to the 5' RACE reads. There are 200,000 to 250,000 distinct CDR3 sequences in the sample; approximately 9% occur only once, and under 25% lies in the top ten. Sequencing used PBMCs or a T cell subset sorted from them (not recorded which). These receptors all stem from a man between 18 and 29 years old who had mild COVID-19 (a few samples of this study predate the infection). Cell type and time point are not known.

The chain combines TRBV20-1 with TRBJ2-5, with 7 bases aligning to TRBD2. This CDR3 is 14 amino acids long. CDR1 and CDR2 from the germline V gene are DFQATT and SNEGSKA (reference sequence). J gave up 4 bases and V 1 base, and 6 bases lay outside the gene matches. CDR3 loop: CSARAGGIVETQYF. The CDR3 DNA reads as TGCAGTGCTAGAGCGGGGGGAATCGTAGAGACCCAGTACTTC.

This clonotype has more than one count but fewer than ten. The CDR3 region is CASSQGGARTEAFF. CDR3 in DNA: TGTGCCAGCAGCCAAGGCGGGGCGCGCACTGAAGCTTTCTTT. The chain combines TRBV3-1 with TRBJ1-1, with a possible D match to TRBD1 (5 bases). Trimming shortened V by 1 base and J by 4 bases, and 10 bases separated the two germline ends. CDR3 length: 14 amino acids. Germline loops: CDR1 LGHDT, CDR2 YNNKEL (reference sequence). The full variable domain, rest sourced from reference TRBV3-1 and TRBJ1-1, is DTAVSQTPKYLVTQMGNDKSIKCEQNLGHDTMYWYKQDSKKFLKIMFSYNNKELIINETVPNRFSPKSPDKAHLNLHINSLELGDSAVYFCASSQGGARTEAFFGQGTRLTVV.

This clonotype was seen more than once but under ten times. The genes are TRBV9 and TRBJ2-4; 9 nucleotides agree with TRBD1. The ends lost 1 base at V and 7 bases at J; junction bases unmatched: 6. The length of the CDR3 is 15 residues. The V gene's germline CDR1 is SGDLS and CDR2 YYNGEE. This CDR3 is CASSVTGGAGNIQYF. The CDR3 bases are TGTGCCAGCAGCGTAACAGGGGGCGCTGGTAACATTCAGTACTTC.

A few counts support this clonotype. The rearrangement links TRBV29-1 to TRBJ2-1, with D hard to call. The CDR3 extends over 13 amino acids. The V and J ends lost 7 bases and 0 bases respectively, with 10 bases between them. Per the germline V gene, CDR1 is SQVTM and CDR2 is ANQGSEA. The CDR3 DNA reads as TGCAGCGGTACACCGAGCTCCTACAATGAGCAGTTCTTC. Its translation: CSGTPSSYNEQFF.

The V call is TRBV20-1, the J call TRBJ2-7; D not resolved. Germline V CDR1 and CDR2: DFQATT, SNEGSKA (reference sequence). There are 13 residues in the CDR3. Trimming took 0 bases from V and 1 from J, leaving 7 bases between them. CDR3 sequence: CSARDPVSYEQYV. The CDR3 nucleotides read TGCAGTGCTAGAGATCCGGTGTCCTACGAGCAGTACGTC.

Ten or more counts support this clonotype. The chain is built from TRBV4-1 and TRBJ2-7; 7 bases fit TRBD2. The CDR3 contains 13 residues. Germline values: CDR1 MGHRA, CDR2 YSYEKL. The V segment lost 7 bases and the J segment 0 bases; nucleotides outside the gene matches: 3. CDR3 in amino acids: CASKGTNSYEQYF. The DNA of the CDR3 is TGCGCCAGCAAGGGGACTAACTCCTACGAGCAGTACTTC.

This clonotype was seen a handful of times. The chain has TRBV7-3 and TRBJ2-5; D not certain. V lost 1 base and J 5 bases, leaving 8 bases between the germline ends. Germline CDR1 SGHTA, CDR2 FQGTGA. The CDR3 extends over 13 amino acids. The CDR3 here is CASSLRTRETQYF. As DNA, the CDR3 is TGTGCCAGCAGCTTAAGGACCAGGGAGACCCAGTACTTC.

In its sample, this clonotype was seen a few times. The chain has TRBV29-1 and TRBJ1-6; D perhaps matches TRBD1 (5 bases). Germline loops: CDR1 SQVTM, CDR2 ANQGSEA. The CDR3 has 15 amino acids. V lost 8 bases and J lost 9, with 23 bases in between. CDR3 protein: CSRDLGPFTCSPLHF. CDR3 in DNA: TGCAGCAGGGACTTAGGGCCGTTTACGTGTTCACCCCTCCACTTT.